This entry lists 15 T cell receptor beta chains sequenced from one sample in a study of T-cell reconstitution after alpha-beta-depleted transplantation in children. Preparation of the TCRbeta library involved a method that used unique molecular identifiers. TCRdb ran MiXCR on the PCR reads and lists one entry per CDR3 protein. The sample includes about 110,000 distinct CDR3 sequences, about 6% of them seen just once. The sequenced sample was PBMCs, mostly from graft donor cells, obtained 360 days after TCRalphabeta/CD19-depleted stem cell transplant. The receptor set was obtained from a male patient between 2 and 10 years old who had a stem cell transplant for acute lymphoblastic leukemia, so the T cells may come from the graft donor.

Only a few counts were recorded for this clonotype. At one end, the junction sequence differs from germline, possibly due to a read error. The rearrangement links TRBV6-1 to TRBJ2-7; D may be TRBD2 (5 bases). CDR3 length equals 15 residues. Germline V gene sequence: CDR1 MNHNS, CDR2 SASEGT. The DNA for the CDR3 is TGTGCCAGCAGCGAAGACGCGGGCGGGCTTGTCGAGCAGTACTTC. It yields the protein CASSEDAGGLVEQYF.

The rearrangement uses TRBV4-1 and TRBJ2-3, with D perhaps matching TRBD1 or TRBD2 (6 bases each). Germline CDR1 reads MGHRA; CDR2 reads YSYEKL. The CDR3 length is 17 residues. With 0 bases removed from V and 2 bases from J, the gap between germline ends came to 15 bases. The CDR3 sequence is CASSQEGRGHYTDTQYF. CDR3 DNA: TGCGCCAGCAGCCAAGAAGGACGGGGGCATTACACAGATACGCAGTATTTT.

In its sample, this clonotype was seen many times. The chain couples TRBV7-9 to TRBJ2-1, with 8 bases identical to TRBD2. There are 17 residues in the CDR3. CDR1 is SEHNR, CDR2 FQNEAQ, per germline (reference sequence). Trimming at V came to 3 bases and at J to 5 bases, leaving 12 bases not matched to a gene. The CDR3 DNA is TGTGCCAGCAGCTTTCAATTCCGTAGCGGGGTCGACAATGAGCAGTTCTTC. Amino acids: CASSFQFRSGVDNEQFF.

Ten or more counts support this clonotype. The rearrangement uses TRBV10-3 and TRBJ2-7; weak D call: TRBD2 (5 bases). V shed 10 bases and J shed 4 bases, with 11 bases lying between them. The germline CDR1 and CDR2 sequences are ENHRY and SYGVKD. CDR3 length equals 11 residues. CDR3 sequence: CATREGYEQYF. DNA for the CDR3: TGTGCCACCAGAGAGGGTTACGAGCAGTACTTC.

This clonotype was observed many times. This sequence joins TRBV7-9 and TRBJ2-5, with no clear D. Trimming cost V 5 bases and J 2 bases, with 18 bases left between them. This CDR3 is 16 amino acids long. Looked up from germline, CDR1 is SEHNR and CDR2 is FQNEAQ (reference sequence). The chain's CDR3 is CASSPKVGPVQETQYF. In DNA, the CDR3 is TGTGCCAGCAGCCCGAAGGTCGGACCGGTACAAGAGACCCAGTACTTC.

The rearrangement uses TRBV29-1 and TRBJ2-1, with 8 bases matching TRBD1. Trimming took 7 bases from V and 3 from J; bases not matched to a gene: 8. This CDR3 has 14 amino acids. Per germline, CDR1 SQVTM and CDR2 ANQGSEA. The CDR3 here is CSGSGTGHYNEQFF. The DNA for the CDR3 is TGCAGCGGCTCCGGGACAGGCCACTACAATGAGCAGTTCTTC.

This clonotype was seen repeatedly, ten times or more. The chain recombines TRBV29-1 with TRBJ2-7; the match to TRBD1 covers 10 bases. The length of the CDR3 is 13 residues. V dropped 7 bases and J dropped 4; count of bases not matched to a gene: 7. CDR1 and CDR2 from the germline V gene are SQVTM and ANQGSEA. In DNA form, the CDR3 reads TGCAGCGCTCGACAGGGGGCTGTTTACGAGCAGTACTTC. Its protein is CSARQGAVYEQYF.

There are a few counts of this clonotype. The chain has TRBV7-9 and TRBJ2-3; 11 nucleotides match TRBD2. The CDR3 contains 16 residues. Germline values: CDR1 SEHNR, CDR2 FQNEAQ (reference sequence). V shed 5 bases, J shed 7 bases, and the junction held 11 bases outside the gene matches. The CDR3 is CASSPIAGLAAHTQYF. The DNA of the CDR3 is TGTGCCAGCAGCCCGATCGCGGGACTAGCGGCACATACGCAGTATTTT.

This clonotype was recorded many times. The chain is built from TRBV9 and TRBJ2-2; 8 nucleotides align to TRBD2. With 4 bases clipped from V and 7 bases from J, the junction kept 6 bases outside the gene matches. CDR3 length: 14 residues. The germline gives CDR1 SGDLS, CDR2 YYNGEE. CDR3 nucleotide sequence: TGTGCCAGCAGCTTGAGCGGGAGCGGCGGGGAGCTGTTTTTT. Protein sequence: CASSLSGSGGELFF.

This clonotype was seen only a few times. The J gene is TRBJ2-7, the V gene TRBV24-1; TRBD1 matches 8 bases. V shed 6 bases and J 3 bases; nucleotides not matched to a gene: 0. The CDR3 totals 12 residues. CDR1 is KGHDR, CDR2 SFDVKD, per germline. The DNA of the CDR3 is TGTGCCACCAGTACAGGGGGCTACGAGCAGTACTTC. Translation gives CATSTGGYEQYF.

In its sample, this clonotype was seen a few times. V usage is TRBV9 and J usage is TRBJ1-1; D possibly corresponds to TRBD1 (6 bases). Germline CDR1 is SGDLS and CDR2 is YYNGEE. The CDR3 covers 16 residues. The germline V and J ends were trimmed by 0 bases and 3 bases, with 15 bases remaining between them. Here the CDR3 DNA reads TGTGCCAGCAGCGTAGATTGGGGGGCGCCGGACACTGAAGCTTTCTTT. It encodes CASSVDWGAPDTEAFF.

This clonotype has at least ten counts. This chain links TRBV5-8 with TRBJ2-3; 8 nucleotides align to TRBD2. With V trimmed by 4 bases and J by 9 bases, 13 bases remained unmatched. Germline V lookup: CDR1 SGHTS, CDR2 YDEGEE. This CDR3 is built from 15 residues. The CDR3 DNA reads as TGTGCCAGCAGCCCCGACTTCGGGGGGGGGAGAACGCAGTATTTT. As protein: CASSPDFGGGRTQYF. The whole variable domain, remainder taken from reference TRBV5-8 and TRBJ2-3, is EAGVTQSPTHLIKTRGQQATLRCSPISGHTSVYWYQQALGLGLQFLLWYDEGEERNRGNFPPRFSGRQFPNYSSELNVNALELEDSALYLCASSPDFGGGRTQYFGPGTRLTVL.

This sequence joins TRBV9 and TRBJ2-5; TRBD1 matches 7 bases. The CDR3 length is 15 residues. The V segment lost 3 bases and the J segment 3 bases; nucleotides outside the gene matches: 8. In germline, CDR1 is SGDLS, CDR2 YYNGEE. CDR3 sequence (DNA): TGTGCCAGCAGCGGAACCGGGACAGTGGAAGAGACCCAGTACTTC. This sequence encodes CASSGTGTVEETQYF.

The rearrangement joins TRBV12-2 to TRBJ2-1; the table's D call TRBD2 went unverified against the DNA. TRBV12-2 corresponds to a pseudogene. This CDR3 has 13 amino acids. In DNA, the CDR3 is TGTGCAAGTCGCCCCCGAGCGGGGAGTGAGCAGTTCTTC. Amino acids: CASRPRAGSEQFF.

The chain has TRBV7-2 and TRBJ1-2; D gene uncertain. The CDR3 contains 14 residues. The germline V gene encodes CDR1 SGHTA and CDR2 FQGNSA. Trimming shortened V by 11 bases and J by 4 bases, and 20 bases separated the two germline ends. The CDR3 sequence is CALGGIPLSYGYTF. As DNA, the CDR3 is TGTGCCCTGGGAGGTATACCCTTAAGCTATGGCTACACCTTC.